This T cell receptor beta chain was sequenced for a study of cytomegalovirus exposure and HLA in healthy donors. Study-wide results and limits: TCR beta V- and J-gene trimming was later associated with a missense DCLRE1C variant.

CDR1 is SGHVS and CDR2 is FNYEAQ in the germline V gene. The CDR3 extends over 16 amino acids. Trimming took 4 bases from V and 0 from J; bases not matched to a gene: 0. Notes on this clone: Its antigen is not known.

Primers included in the PCR were 60 Vbeta and 13 Jbeta primers. Clones were sequenced by immunoSEQ multiplex PCR, and TCRdb holds only the in-frame ones, with some missing. The data contain 150,000 or so clones, about 70% of them singletons. The chain combines TRBV7-6 with TRBJ2-1; 13 nucleotides line up with TRBD2. The TCR was taken from a male donor in good health and CMV-seronegative. Sequenced sample: PBMCs. The CDR3 spells CASSWTSGSSYNEQFF. CDR3 in DNA: TGTGCCAGCAGCTGGACTAGCGGGAGCTCCTACAATGAGCAGTTCTTC. The full variable domain, rest sourced from reference TRBV7-6 and TRBJ2-1, is GAGVSQSPRYKVTKRGQDVALRCDPISGHVSLYWYRQALGQGPEFLTYFNYEAQQDKSGLPNDRFSAERPEGSISTLTIQRTEQRDSAMYRCASSWTSGSSYNEQFFGPGTRLTVL.